This TCR beta chain came from a study of T cells in Graves' hyperthyroidism and ophthalmopathy. Overall study findings and caveats: Most thyroid-expanded clonotypes above 0.001 were also found in blood.

Amplified regions were TCR beta CDR3 sequences from RNA transcripts. Primed by the HTBI set, a first-round RT-PCR was run on the TCR CDR3. Each CDR3 protein is one row after TCRdb ran MiXCR on the multiplex PCR reads. The sample holds fewer than 350,000 distinct CDR3 sequences; approximately 15% are singletons and the top ten take roughly 7.9%. This clonotype was seen at least ten times. Its antigen is undetermined. CDR1 and CDR2 from the germline V gene are LGHDT and YNNKEL (reference sequence). Trimming cost V 4 bases and J 1 base, with 12 bases left between them. This CDR3 is 15 amino acids long. Patients having uncontrolled infection, another autoimmune disease, pregnancy or lactation were not included. The source of the PBMCs was less than 12 ml of fresh peripheral blood.

The source material was blood. The clonotype was recovered from a woman aged 40 to 50 with Graves' hyperthyroidism. The V and J genes are TRBV3-1 and TRBJ2-3; weak D call: TRBD1 (6 bases). CDR3 sequence: CASSPPGVGTDTQYF. The CDR3 DNA sequence: TGTGCCAGCAGCCCCCCAGGGGTTGGCACAGATACGCAGTATTTT.